The rows below give T cell receptor beta chains drawn from one sample of a study of shared clonotypes between healthy human individuals. TCRdb's copy holds only in-frame clones and misses some; the assay was immunoSEQ multiplex PCR. Among some 2.1 million clones listed, around 93% were seen once. Sequencing input: naive CD8+ T cells from PBMCs. Every receptor here comes from a young man in good health. Some clones in this sample may be carry-over from other donors' samples. Each CDR3 is given with its conserved first and last residue.

>15|TRBV9|TRBJ2-3
CASSIGTVNTDTQYF
>20|TRBV4-1|TRBJ2-1
CASSQDVRLAGGSSYNEQFF
>16|TRBV7-9|TRBJ2-7
CASSWATGTTSYEQYF
>13|TRBV7-8|TRBJ1-5
CASSRGSNQPQHF
>17|TRBV9|TRBJ2-3
CASSARTGLTSTDTQYF
>17|TRBV7-6|TRBJ1-4
CASSSGGLRLQNEKLFF
>15|TRBV4-1|TRBJ1-2
CASSQEGDRVYGYTF
>13|TRBV27|TRBJ2-7
CASRLAGSYEQYF
>15|TRBV18|TRBJ2-7
CASSPRDPLPYEQYF
>13|TRBV5-6|TRBJ2-7
CASSLGSSYEQYF
>15|TRBV29-1|TRBJ1-2
CSVKAATGVSYGYTF
>12|TRBV5-8|TRBJ1-1
CASSLGAGGAFF